This entry concerns a single T cell receptor beta chain. Its antigen is currently unknown. The cohort's ophthalmopathy patients, a group with duration under 3 months, had a Clinical Activity Score of at least 3 and a NOSPECS grade of at least 4. This sample stems from a study of T cells in Graves' hyperthyroidism and ophthalmopathy. Across the whole study: Peripheral blood was collected at initial diagnosis, before any treatment. Study results and caveats: Researchers report that a 13 V-J model separated ophthalmopathy from stable hyperthyroidism.

This CDR3 comprises 17 residues. The V gene's germline CDR1 is LGHNA and CDR2 YNFKEQ. V lost 0 bases and J 0 bases, leaving 12 bases between the germline ends. Authors of the study amplified TCR beta CDR3 regions from RNA transcripts. HTBI primers drove first-round RT-PCR of the TCR CDR3. TCRdb analysed the multiplex PCR reads with MiXCR anew, one entry per CDR3 protein. The data hold about 250,000 distinct CDR3 sequences, with approximately 25% observed a single time. This receptor was identified in a woman in her 40s with Graves' ophthalmopathy. Material: blood. The chain links TRBV4-2 to TRBJ2-1; the D gene is possibly TRBD2 (6 bases). For the CDR3, the DNA is TGTGCCAGCAGCCAAGATCCCGGCGGGGTCTCCTACAATGAGCAGTTCTTC. Translating it yields CASSQDPGGVSYNEQFF.